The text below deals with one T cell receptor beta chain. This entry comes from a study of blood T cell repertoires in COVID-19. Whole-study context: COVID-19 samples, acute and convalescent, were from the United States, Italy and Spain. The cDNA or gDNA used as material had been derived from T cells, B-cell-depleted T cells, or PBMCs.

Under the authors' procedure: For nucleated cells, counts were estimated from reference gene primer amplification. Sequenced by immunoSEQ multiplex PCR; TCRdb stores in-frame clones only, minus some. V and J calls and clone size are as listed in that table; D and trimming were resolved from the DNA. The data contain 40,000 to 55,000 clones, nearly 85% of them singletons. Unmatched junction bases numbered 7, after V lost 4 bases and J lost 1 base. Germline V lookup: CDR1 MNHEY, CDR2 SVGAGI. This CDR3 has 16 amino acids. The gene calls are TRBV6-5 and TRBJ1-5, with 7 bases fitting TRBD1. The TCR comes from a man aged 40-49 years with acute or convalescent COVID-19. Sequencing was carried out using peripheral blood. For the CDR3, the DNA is TGTGCCAGCAGTTTAACAGGACAGGCGAGCAATCAGCCCCAGCATTTT. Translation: CASSLTGQASNQPQHF.